This TCR beta chain was recovered during a study of OX40 agonist ivuxolimab in advanced cancers. Study-wide points: The study found that CD8+ T cells averaged more expanded clones than CD4+.

Repertoires were generated with immunoSEQ multiplex PCR, while TCRdb's copy carries only in-frame clones and drops some. This table holds about 72,000 clones, around 92% found once. As to this clone: Antigen unknown.

The CDR3 loop spans 15 amino acids. Germline V gene sequence: CDR1 SGHRS, CDR2 YFSETQ. Trimming took 3 bases from V and 7 from J, leaving 20 bases between them. The source of this sequence is an adult with an advanced solid tumor such as melanoma, head and neck, liver or kidney cancer. This sequence joins TRBV5-1 and TRBJ2-7; possibly TRBD1 or TRBD2 for D (6 bases each). The sequences come from CD4+ or CD8+ T cells sorted from blood, collected in a trial of the OX40 agonist ivuxolimab. The CDR3 region is CASSSQGEGGREQYF. Written as DNA, the CDR3 is TGCGCCAGCAGCTCCCAGGGCGAGGGGGGTCGGGAGCAGTACTTC.